Listed below are T cell receptor beta chains from one sample, sequenced in a study of long-term antiretroviral therapy in people with HIV. This table comes from immunoSEQ multiplex PCR, and its TCRdb copy is limited to in-frame clones, with some not included. This sample has under 45,000 clones, with approximately 95% found just once. The source material was unsorted PBMCs, sampled more than 5 years after starting antiretroviral therapy. The receptors shown here come from a woman in her fifties or sixties with HIV. CDR3s include the opening cysteine and the closing phenylalanine or tryptophan. A D gene is named only where the DNA matches it firmly. Clone size appears in some rows only: once, few, many, or a class for an expanded clone.

abundance	v_gene	j_gene	d_gene	CDR3nt	CDR3aa
.	TRBV7-2	TRBJ2-7	.	TGTGCCAGCAGCTTAATTGCAGCCTCCTACGAGCAGTACTTC	CASSLIAASYEQYF
.	TRBV18	TRBJ1-1	TRBD1	TGTGCCAGCTCCCCGACAGGGGTAGGGGTATCCACTGAAGCTTTCTTT	CASSPTGVGVSTEAFF
.	TRBV6-1	TRBJ2-7	.	TGTGCCAGCAGCGAAAGCTCCGGGACCGCTCCAAAAGAGCAGTACTTC	CASSESSGTAPKEQYF
.	TRBV7-2	TRBJ2-5	TRBD2	TGTGCCAGCTCCGGGGGGTCCTCACAAGAGACCCAGTACTTC	CASSGGSSQETQYF
.	TRBV2	TRBJ1-4	TRBD1	TGTGCCAGCAGAAACAGGGGGGTTAATGAAAAACTGTTTTTT	CASRNRGVNEKLFF
.	TRBV6-1	TRBJ1-1	.	TGTGCCAGCAGTGAAGAAGACCTGAACACTGAAGCTTTCTTT	CASSEEDLNTEAFF
.	TRBV19	TRBJ1-1	.	TGTGCCAGTAGTATATTTAAGAACACTGAAGCTTTCTTT	CASSIFKNTEAFF
.	TRBV6-5	TRBJ1-2	.	TGTGCCAGCAGTCAGGACAGCTATGGCTACACCTTC	CASSQDSYGYTF
.	TRBV5-6	TRBJ2-1	.	TGTGCCAGCAGCTTGGTCGGCCGGGGAGCCCCCCATGAGCAGTTCTTC	CASSLVGRGAPHEQFF
once	TRBV19	TRBJ1-1	.	TGTGCCAGTAGCCGACAGCTAGGGTTGAACACTGAAGCTTTCTTT	CASSRQLGLNTEAFF
.	TRBV7-8	TRBJ2-3	TRBD1	TGTGCCAGCAGCGTAGGCACCGGGACAGCCTACACAGATACGCAGTATTTT	CASSVGTGTAYTDTQYF
.	TRBV6-6	TRBJ2-1	TRBD1	TGTGCCAGCAGTTCCCCGACAGGGGGCGCCTACAATGAGCAGTTCTTC	CASSSPTGGAYNEQFF
.	TRBV4-3	TRBJ2-7	.	TGCGCCAGCAGCCAAGAGTTGTCGGGTGGGGAGCAGTACTTC	CASSQELSGGEQYF
.	TRBV29-1	TRBJ1-2	.	TGCAGCGTTGTTCGGGGCCTTAACTATGGCTACACCTTC	CSVVRGLNYGYTF
.	TRBV6-5	TRBJ1-2	.	TGTGCCAGCAGTTTACGGGGGGCTTATAACTATGGCTACACCTTC	CASSLRGAYNYGYTF
.	TRBV29-1	TRBJ1-1	TRBD1	TGCAGCGTTTCCCCAAGGACAGGGCTCACTGAAGCTTTCTTT	CSVSPRTGLTEAFF
.	TRBV5-5	TRBJ2-2	.	TGTGCCAGCAGCCCGGATGTCACCGGGGAGCTGTTTTTT	CASSPDVTGELFF
.	TRBV7-3	TRBJ2-1	.	TGTGCCAGCAGCTCATTCACTAGTCCCTATGAGCAGTTCTTC	CASSSFTSPYEQFF
.	TRBV10-2	TRBJ2-5	TRBD2	TGCGCCAGCAGGACGGGACTAGCGGGGCAAGAGACCCAGTACTTC	CASRTGLAGQETQYF
.	TRBV27	TRBJ2-7	.	TGTGCCAGCAGTGGACAGCTCCCCCCCTACGAGCAGTACTTC	CASSGQLPPYEQYF
once	TRBV7-6	TRBJ2-3	TRBD2	TGTGCCAGCCGCTTAGCGGGCAACACAGATACGCAGTATTTT	CASRLAGNTDTQYF
.	TRBV5-1	TRBJ2-2	.	TGCGCCAGCAGCTTGCTGCAGGGAAGTCCCGGGGAGCTGTTTTTT	CASSLLQGSPGELFF
.	TRBV5-6	TRBJ2-1	TRBD1	TGTGCCAGCAGCTTGGTAGGGGGACAGGGGGCCTACAATGAGCAGTTCTTC	CASSLVGGQGAYNEQFF
.	TRBV19	TRBJ1-5	.	TGTGCCAGTAGACTGGGGGACGGGGTAAATCAGCCCCAGCATTTT	CASRLGDGVNQPQHF
once	TRBV5-6	TRBJ2-7	.	TGTGCCAGCAGAAAGACAGCGGTTCGTAACGAGCAGTACTTC	CASRKTAVRNEQYF
.	TRBV30	TRBJ1-2	.	TGTGCCTGGGAAACAGGCGCCTATGGCTACACCTTC	CAWETGAYGYTF
.	TRBV7-3	TRBJ2-2	TRBD2	TGTGCCAGCAGCGAACTAGCGGGGGCCACCGGGGAGCTGTTTTTT	CASSELAGATGELFF
.	TRBV6-6	TRBJ1-6	.	TGTGCCAGCAGTTATAGCCTAGTGTTCTCACCCCTCCACTTT	CASSYSLVFSPLHF
.	TRBV19	TRBJ2-3	TRBD1	TGTGCCAGTAGGTTGACAGGGATCCTCACAGATACGCAGTATTTT	CASRLTGILTDTQYF
.	TRBV28	TRBJ1-5	.	TGTGCCAGCAGTTTACGCGGCAGGGAGGCCCATAAGCCCCAGCATTTT	CASSLRGREAHKPQHF
once	TRBV9	TRBJ2-1	TRBD2	TGTGCCAGCAGCGCCCAGACTAGCTCCAAGGAGCAGTTCTTC	CASSAQTSSKEQFF
.	TRBV9	TRBJ2-1	TRBD2	TGTGCCAGCAGCGTGGTCGCGGGGGGACGTCCGCGTTATGAGCAGTTCTTC	CASSVVAGGRPRYEQFF
.	TRBV6-1	TRBJ2-5	.	TGTGCCAGCAGGCCGGGACTCAAAGAGACCCAGTACTTC	CASRPGLKETQYF
once	TRBV10-1	TRBJ1-3	.	TGCGCCAGCAGTGAGGGCACCGGATACTCTGGAAACACCATATATTTT	CASSEGTGYSGNTIYF
.	TRBV10-3	TRBJ1-2	.	TGTGCCATCAATAGGTACAACTATGGCTACACCTTC	CAINRYNYGYTF
.	TRBV5-1	TRBJ2-7	.	TGCGCCAGCAGGGTTAACGACGTTCGGTACGAGCAGTACTTC	CASRVNDVRYEQYF
.	TRBV11-2	TRBJ2-3	TRBD1	TGTGCCAGCAGCTTTCCAGGGGGCCGAGATACGCAGTATTTT	CASSFPGGRDTQYF
.	TRBV29-1	TRBJ1-2	TRBD1	TGCAGCGTTGTCCCGACAGGGGGCTTGTATGGCTACACCTTC	CSVVPTGGLYGYTF
.	TRBV6-6	TRBJ1-2	.	TGTGCCAGCAGGGACACCCGATATCAGGGCTCCTATGGCTACACCTTC	CASRDTRYQGSYGYTF
.	TRBV9	TRBJ1-3	.	TGTGCCAGCAGCCGGGCCTCTGGAAACACCATATATTTT	CASSRASGNTIYF
.	TRBV6-1	TRBJ1-2	.	TGTGCCAGCAGATTAAGCGGACAGCCGAGCTATGGCTACACCTTC	CASRLSGQPSYGYTF
.	TRBV5-6	TRBJ1-2	TRBD1	TGTGCCAGCAGCTTTAGCGCAGGGGGCTTATCCTATGGCTACACCTTC	CASSFSAGGLSYGYTF
.	TRBV29-1	TRBJ2-7	TRBD1	TGCAGCGCTCAGACAGGGGTTGGCTACGAGCAGTACTTC	CSAQTGVGYEQYF
.	TRBV19	TRBJ2-3	TRBD2	TGTGCCAGTAGGCGACTAGCGGCGCTCACAGATACGCAGTATTTT	CASRRLAALTDTQYF
.	TRBV19	TRBJ2-5	.	TGTGCCAGTAATCCCGGGCCTGGGGAGACCCAGTACTTC	CASNPGPGETQYF
.	TRBV7-2	TRBJ2-5	TRBD2	TGTGCCAGCAGCGGACTAGTCTTGGAGACCCAGTACTTC	CASSGLVLETQYF
.	TRBV19	TRBJ2-3	.	TGTGCCAGTAGTAATGGTCCTTCGGCGGATACGCAGTATTTT	CASSNGPSADTQYF
few	TRBV6-5	TRBJ1-2	.	TGTGCCAGCAGTACGCAGGGTAACTATGGCTACACCTTC	CASSTQGNYGYTF
.	TRBV6-5	TRBJ2-7	TRBD1	TGTGCCAGCAGTGTACAGGGGTCGAGCAACGAGCAGTACTTC	CASSVQGSSNEQYF
.	TRBV18	TRBJ2-5	.	TGTGCCAGCTCACCTATTTTCACACAAGAGACCCAGTACTTC	CASSPIFTQETQYF
.	TRBV19	TRBJ1-5	.	TGTGCCAGTAGTATAGGTGATCAGCCCCAGCATTTT	CASSIGDQPQHF
.	TRBV7-9	TRBJ2-2	TRBD1	TGTGCCAGCAGCACCGGGACAGGGAGTTACACCGGGGAGCTGTTTTTT	CASSTGTGSYTGELFF
.	TRBV5-8	TRBJ1-3	.	TGTGCCAGCAGCTTGGACAGATTGAGCTCTGGAAACACCATATATTTT	CASSLDRLSSGNTIYF
.	TRBV7-9	TRBJ2-7	.	TGTGCCAGCAGCTTAATGGGGACCCTATCCTACGAGCAGTACTTC	CASSLMGTLSYEQYF
.	TRBV9	TRBJ2-1	TRBD2	TGTGCCAGCACCATTGGACTAGCGGGATTCAATGAGCAGTTCTTC	CASTIGLAGFNEQFF
.	TRBV5-1	TRBJ2-3	.	TGCGCCAGCAGCTTGGCGCCGGGGACAGATACGCAGTATTTT	CASSLAPGTDTQYF
.	TRBV10-3	TRBJ2-7	TRBD1	TGTGCCATCAGGGCCGGGACAGGGGAGTACGAGCAGTACTTC	CAIRAGTGEYEQYF
.	TRBV30	TRBJ2-1	.	TGTGCCTGGAGTGTAATCCCGGCAGCTATAGGTGGTGAGCAGTTCTTC	CAWSVIPAAIGGEQFF
.	TRBV11-2	TRBJ2-1	TRBD2	TGTGCCAGCAGCTTATCGTACGCCGGGACTAGACGGCATGAGCAGTTCTTC	CASSLSYAGTRRHEQFF
.	TRBV7-2	TRBJ1-1	.	TGTGCCAGCAGCTCCAGCTGGGCCACTGAAGCTTTCTTT	CASSSSWATEAFF